Listed below are T cell receptor beta chains from one sample, sequenced in a study of OX40 agonist ivuxolimab in advanced cancers. Sequencing used immunoSEQ multiplex PCR; TCRdb keeps in-frame clones, though not all of them. The table shows around 23,000 clones, with 84% occurring only once. The sequencing used CD4+ or CD8+ T cells sorted from blood, collected in a trial of the OX40 agonist ivuxolimab. The origin of the receptors is an adult with an advanced solid tumor such as melanoma, head and neck, liver or kidney cancer. CDR3s include the opening cysteine and the closing phenylalanine or tryptophan. The D gene is left open where the match is weak. A clone size is listed for some rows: how often the clone was seen (once, few, many), or a class if it is expanded.

>.|.|TRBJ1-3|TRBV6-6
CASSSGGTAGNTIYF
TGTGCCAGCAGTTCTGGGGGTACGGCTGGAAACACCATATATTTT
>.|.|TRBJ2-5|TRBV5-3
CASSRRLDYRETQYF
TGTGCCAGCAGCCGACGCCTGGACTATAGGGAGACCCAGTACTTC
>.|TRBD1|TRBJ1-5|TRBV19
CASSIGRGSDSNQPQHF
TGTGCCAGTAGTATAGGCAGGGGGTCGGATAGCAATCAGCCCCAGCATTTT
>.|.|TRBJ1-1|TRBV9
CASSVAGVGRVNTEAFF
TGTGCCAGCAGCGTAGCAGGGGTGGGCAGGGTGAACACTGAAGCTTTCTTT
>.|.|TRBJ2-1|TRBV11-3
CASSDPGSSSYNEQFF
TGTGCCAGCAGCGACCCAGGGAGCAGCTCCTACAATGAGCAGTTCTTC
>.|.|TRBJ2-7|TRBV5-3
CARSAPYEQYF
TGTGCCAGAAGCGCCCCCTACGAGCAGTACTTC
>.|TRBD1|TRBJ1-2|TRBV27
CASSSRTGAYTF
TGTGCCAGCAGTTCTCGGACAGGGGCCTACACCTTC
>.|TRBD1|TRBJ2-1|TRBV6-1
CASSERTGGSNEQFF
TGTGCCAGCAGTGAAAGGACAGGGGGGTCCAATGAGCAGTTCTTC
>.|.|TRBJ1-3|TRBV14
CASSQAGIGNTIYF
TGTGCCAGCAGCCAAGCAGGGATTGGAAACACCATATATTTT
>.|.|TRBJ1-1|TRBV2
CASSDSWGTTEAFF
TGTGCCAGCAGTGACTCGTGGGGGACAACTGAAGCTTTCTTT
>.|.|TRBJ1-3|TRBV11-2
CASSPLSMLSGNTIYF
TGTGCCAGCAGCCCCTTATCCATGCTCTCTGGAAACACCATATATTTT
>.|.|TRBJ1-6|TRBV9
CASSVRDDNSPLHF
TGTGCCAGCAGCGTGAGGGACGATAATTCACCCCTCCACTTT
>.|.|TRBJ1-1|TRBV10-3
CAISESGGSNTEAFF
TGTGCCATCAGTGAGTCGGGGGGATCGAACACTGAAGCTTTCTTT
>.|.|TRBJ2-1|TRBV5-4
CASSLHPRGEQFF
TGTGCCAGCAGCTTACATCCGCGCGGTGAGCAGTTCTTC
>.|.|TRBJ2-2|TRBV5-1
CASSLGSGSGELFF
TGCGCCAGCAGCTTGGGGTCCGGGAGCGGGGAGCTGTTTTTT
>few|.|TRBJ2-3|TRBV10-1
CASSMNTDTQYF
TGCGCCAGCAGTATGAACACAGATACGCAGTATTTT
>.|TRBD2|TRBJ2-1|TRBV18
CASLSGTHNEQFF
TGTGCCAGCCTTAGCGGGACCCACAATGAGCAGTTCTTC
>.|.|TRBJ1-1|TRBV12-2
CASRLVGGELTEAFF
TGTGCAAGTCGCTTAGTAGGGGGAGAGCTCACTGAAGCTTTCTTT
>.|TRBD1|TRBJ1-1|TRBV7-3
CASSLAGGNTEAFF
TGTGCCAGCAGCTTAGCAGGGGGGAACACTGAAGCTTTCTTT
>few|TRBD1|TRBJ1-5|TRBV2
CASSEDRGDRQPQHF
TGTGCCAGCAGTGAAGACAGGGGAGATCGTCAGCCCCAGCATTTT
>.|.|TRBJ1-4|TRBV19
CASSQGWKEKLFF
TGTGCCAGTAGTCAGGGTTGGAAAGAAAAACTGTTTTTT
>.|.|TRBJ2-3|TRBV27
CASSLGPSARAADTQYF
TGTGCCAGCAGTTTAGGTCCTAGCGCGAGGGCGGCAGATACGCAGTATTTT
>.|.|TRBJ1-2|TRBV19
CASSIDQGSGGYTF
TGTGCCAGTAGTATAGATCAAGGCTCTGGTGGCTACACCTTC
>.|.|TRBJ1-5|TRBV12-2
CASRSRPQHF
TGTGCAAGTCGCTCTCGGCCCCAGCATTTT
>.|.|TRBJ1-1|TRBV4-2
CASSQEGLARKNTEAFF
TGTGCCAGCAGCCAAGAGGGGCTCGCTCGAAAGAACACTGAAGCTTTCTTT
>large|.|TRBJ1-2|TRBV19
CASSISGLPRGYTF
TGTGCCAGTAGTATCTCGGGCCTCCCCAGAGGCTACACCTTC
>.|TRBD2|TRBJ2-6|TRBV2
CASSEWGGLAGAGANVLTF
TGTGCCAGCAGTGAATGGGGAGGACTAGCGGGAGCCGGGGCCAACGTCCTGACTTTC
>.|.|TRBJ2-2|TRBV18
CASSPLPSGGGADTGELFF
TGTGCCAGCTCCCCTCTTCCTAGCGGAGGGGGTGCGGACACCGGGGAGCTGTTTTTT
>.|TRBD1|TRBJ2-7|TRBV6-5
CASSYSRGTGIYEQYF
TGTGCCAGCAGTTACTCGCGCGGGACAGGGATCTACGAGCAGTACTTC
>few|TRBD2|TRBJ2-3|TRBV7-3
CASSLGIRTSASRDTQYF
TGTGCCAGCAGCTTAGGAATCCGGACTAGCGCCAGCAGAGATACGCAGTATTTT
>.|.|TRBJ1-3|TRBV5-6
CASRRYSGNTIYF
TGTGCCAGCAGGAGATACTCTGGAAACACCATATATTTT
>.|.|TRBJ1-2|TRBV28
CASSFLGTNYGYTF
TGTGCCAGCAGTTTCCTTGGGACTAACTATGGCTACACCTTC
>.|TRBD1|TRBJ1-2|TRBV7-2
CASSSLGGQGHYTF
TGTGCCAGCAGCTCTCTAGGGGGACAGGGGCACTACACCTTC